The 9 T cell receptor beta chains reported below all come from one sample, sequenced in a study of blood T cell repertoires in COVID-19. The protocol was immunoSEQ multiplex PCR, while the TCRdb copy is restricted to in-frame clones and leaves out a portion. The sample lists approximately 280,000 clones, approximately 91% occurring once. Input material: peripheral blood. These receptors came from a woman aged 60-70 years with acute or convalescent COVID-19.

The chain uses TRBV7-2 and TRBJ2-7, with TRBD1 matching 10 bases. Trimming cost V 5 bases and J 1 base; bases outside gene matches: 11. The CDR3 runs 17 residues. Germline CDR1 reads SGHTA; CDR2 reads FQGNSA. The DNA of the CDR3 is TGTGCCAGCAGCGATGGGAGGGACAGGGGAATTTCCTACGAGCAGTACTTC. This encodes CASSDGRDRGISYEQYF.

For this clone: This CDR3 is also generated by other DNA sequences in the sample. CDR3: CASSLTGAYEQYF. DNA for the CDR3: TGTGCCAGCAGTTTAACGGGAGCCTACGAGCAGTACTTC. This chain links TRBV28 with TRBJ2-7; tentatively, D is TRBD2 (6 bases). CDR3 length: 13 residues. V gave up 2 bases and J gave up 2 bases, with 7 bases separating them. Germline-derived CDR1 and CDR2 are MDHEN and SYDVKM.

CDR3 region: CASTFFSPGGNGYTF. CDR3 DNA sequence: TGTGCCAGCACCTTCTTCTCCCCAGGGGGGAATGGCTACACCTTC. This chain uses TRBV6-6 with TRBJ1-2, with 7 bases identical to TRBD1. V was pared by 7 bases and J by 6 bases, with 14 bases of the junction left unmatched. The CDR3 is 15 residues long. The germline V gene has CDR1 MNHNY and CDR2 SVGAGI (reference sequence).

The chain recombines TRBV18 with TRBJ1-6, with 7 bases matching TRBD1. The CDR3 covers 16 residues. The trim removed 3 bases at V and 7 bases at J, leaving 9 bases unmatched. The germline V gene has CDR1 KGHSH and CDR2 LQKENI. The CDR3 sequence: CASSPSLRTGNSPLHF. For the CDR3, the DNA is TGTGCCAGCTCACCGAGCCTCCGGACAGGAAATTCACCCCTCCACTTT.

This clone came up once. This rearrangement joins TRBV25-1 to TRBJ1-1, with TRBD1 matching over 10 bases. The CDR3 loop spans 18 amino acids. The V segment lost 8 bases and the J segment 4 bases; nucleotides outside the gene matches: 19. Germline CDR1 MGHDK, CDR2 SYGVNS. CDR3: CASRESLLGQGDLTEAFF. CDR3 coding DNA: TGTGCCAGCCGAGAGAGTCTTCTAGGACAGGGGGATCTCACTGAAGCTTTCTTT.

The chain joins TRBV5-1 to TRBJ1-4, with 9 nucleotides matching TRBD1. CDR1 SGHRS and CDR2 YFSETQ come from the germline V gene. V trimming: 4 bases; J trimming: 7 bases; junction bases outside the gene matches: 5. This CDR3 comprises 14 residues. CDR3 loop: CASSPGTGIEKLFF. DNA for the CDR3: TGCGCCAGCAGCCCCGGGACAGGGATTGAAAAACTGTTTTTT.

This clone has only a few counts. This sequence joins TRBV4-3 and TRBJ1-2; 8 positions match TRBD1. Germline loops: CDR1 LGHNA, CDR2 YSLEER. With 4 bases clipped from V and 3 bases from J, the junction kept 13 bases outside the gene matches. The CDR3 is 17 amino acids. CDR3 bases: TGCGCCAGCAGCCGAGTCGACAGGGGACTGTTTGACTATGGCTACACCTTC. This translates into CASSRVDRGLFDYGYTF.

The DNA of the CDR3 is TGCAGCGTTGGGACAGCTAACTATGGCTACACCTTC. Encoded protein: CSVGTANYGYTF. The chain employs TRBV29-1 and TRBJ1-2; D may be TRBD1 (6 bases). Germline-derived CDR1 and CDR2 are SQVTM and ANQGSEA. Between the trimmed V and J ends, which lost 4 bases and 0 bases, there was a span of 6 bases. The CDR3 extends over 12 amino acids.

V usage is TRBV6-2 or TRBV6-3 and J usage is TRBJ1-2; 9 nucleotides align to TRBD1. V was pared by 4 bases and J by 5 bases, with 8 bases of the junction left unmatched. From germline, CDR1 is MNHEY and CDR2 SVGEGT. The CDR3 consists of 15 residues. The CDR3 is CASSSPGQGPYGYTF. CDR3 sequence (DNA): TGTGCCAGCAGTTCCCCGGGACAGGGACCATATGGCTACACCTTC.